This T cell receptor beta chain was found in a study of blood T cells in healthy people across ages. The germline gives CDR1 ENHRY, CDR2 SYGVKD. Trimming pared 6 bases from V and 4 bases from J, leaving 9 bases between. The CDR3 is made up of 12 amino acids. Alongside a J-beta primer mix, a sample-barcoded 5' primer served in a second PCR lasting roughly 7 to 11 cycles. TCRdb re-called the 5' RACE reads through MiXCR, storing one row per CDR3 protein. The top ten hold approximately 3.6% of the sample, which has over 600,000 distinct CDR3 sequences, over 20% seen once. This clonotype occurred a few times.

The TCR was taken from a man between 70 and 80 years old in good health. V usage is TRBV10-3 and J usage is TRBJ1-1, with TRBD1 as a possible D gene (5 bases). The sample consisted of blood. The CDR3 loop is CAISDTGTEAFF. The CDR3 coding sequence is TGTGCCATCAGCGATACAGGCACTGAAGCTTTCTTT.